This T cell receptor (beta chain) was profiled in a study of T-cell memory formation after mild COVID-19. Looking at the study overall: Across donors, TCR clusters were largely donor specific.

With regard to this clonotype: Its antigen is unidentified.

Via MiXCR, TCRdb re-called the 5' RACE reads, giving one row per CDR3 protein. The sample has approximately 480,000 distinct CDR3 sequences, roughly 20% seen once. General study results and limits: Prior to infection, memory already included some responding clones, suggesting cross-reactive memory joined. Clones shrinking from day 15 to 85 showed even CD4/CD8 mixes; later expanders tilted CD4+. Researchers report contracting CD4+ clones mostly in CM and EM, with CD8+ clones in EMRA.

Germline V lookup: CDR1 ENHRY, CDR2 SYGVKD. Trimming took 9 bases from V and 0 from J, leaving 10 bases between them. This CDR3 spans 13 amino acids. The specimen was PBMCs or a T cell subset sorted from them (not recorded which). This TCR came from an adult woman who had mild COVID-19 (a few samples of this study predate the infection). Cell type and time point are not known. The V gene is TRBV10-3, the J gene TRBJ2-3, with a weak D call TRBD1 (6 bases). The chain's CDR3 is CAITTGSTDTQYF. CDR3 in DNA: TGTGCCATTACCACAGGGAGCACAGATACGCAGTATTTT.